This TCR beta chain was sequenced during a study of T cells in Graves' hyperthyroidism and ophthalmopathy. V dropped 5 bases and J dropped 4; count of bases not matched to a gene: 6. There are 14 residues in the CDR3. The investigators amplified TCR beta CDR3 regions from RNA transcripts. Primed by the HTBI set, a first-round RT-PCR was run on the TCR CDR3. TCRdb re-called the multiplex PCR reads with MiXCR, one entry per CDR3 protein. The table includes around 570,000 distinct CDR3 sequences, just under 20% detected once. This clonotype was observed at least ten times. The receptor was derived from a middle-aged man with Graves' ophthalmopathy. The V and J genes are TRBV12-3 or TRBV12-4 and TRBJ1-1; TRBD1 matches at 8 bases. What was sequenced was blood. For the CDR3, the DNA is TGTGCCAGCAGTACACAGGGGGTTGGCACTGAAGCTTTCTTT. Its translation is CASSTQGVGTEAFF.